This T cell receptor (beta chain) stems from a study of blood T cell repertoires in COVID-19. The CDR3 is 16 residues long. J was trimmed by 2 bases and V by 1 base; bases with no gene match: 4. Germline values: CDR1 MNHEY, CDR2 SMNVEV (reference sequence). Only in-frame clones appear in the TCRdb table, and some are missing; sequencing was by immunoSEQ multiplex PCR. The table has around 16,000 clones, roughly 87% seen once. V is TRBV27 and J is TRBJ2-1; 8 bases agree with TRBD1. Sequenced input: peripheral blood. The clonotype comes from a human donor in a cohort sampled during active COVID-19. This chain's CDR3 is CASSLYGQGPYNEQFF. DNA for the CDR3: TGTGCCAGCAGTTTATACGGACAGGGACCCTACAATGAGCAGTTCTTC.